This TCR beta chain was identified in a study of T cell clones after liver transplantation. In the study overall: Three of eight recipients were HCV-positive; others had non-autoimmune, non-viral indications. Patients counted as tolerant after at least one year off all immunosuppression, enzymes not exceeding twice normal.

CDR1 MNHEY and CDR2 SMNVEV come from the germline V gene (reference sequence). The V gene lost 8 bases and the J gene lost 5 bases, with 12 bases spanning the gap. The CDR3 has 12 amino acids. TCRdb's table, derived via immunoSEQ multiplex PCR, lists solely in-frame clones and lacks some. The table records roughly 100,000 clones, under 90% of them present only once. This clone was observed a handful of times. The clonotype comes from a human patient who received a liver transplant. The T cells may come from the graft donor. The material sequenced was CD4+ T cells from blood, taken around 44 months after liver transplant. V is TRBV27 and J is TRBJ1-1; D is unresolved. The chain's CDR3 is CASSRVGTEAFF. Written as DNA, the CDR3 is TGTGCCAGCTCCCGGGTAGGAACTGAAGCTTTCTTT.